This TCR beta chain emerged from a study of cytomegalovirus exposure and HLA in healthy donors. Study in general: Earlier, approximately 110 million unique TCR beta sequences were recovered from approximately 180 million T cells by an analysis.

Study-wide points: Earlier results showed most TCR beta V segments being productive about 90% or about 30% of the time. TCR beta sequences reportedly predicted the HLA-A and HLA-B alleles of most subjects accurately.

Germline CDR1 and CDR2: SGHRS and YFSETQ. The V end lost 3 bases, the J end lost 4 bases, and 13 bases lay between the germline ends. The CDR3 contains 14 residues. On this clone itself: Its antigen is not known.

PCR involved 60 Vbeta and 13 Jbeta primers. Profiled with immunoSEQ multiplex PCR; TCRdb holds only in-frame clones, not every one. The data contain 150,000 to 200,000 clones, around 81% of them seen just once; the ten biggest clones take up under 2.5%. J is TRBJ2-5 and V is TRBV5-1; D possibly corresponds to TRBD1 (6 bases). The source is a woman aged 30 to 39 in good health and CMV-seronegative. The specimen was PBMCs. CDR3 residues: CASSSQGVGETQYF. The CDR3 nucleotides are TGCGCCAGCAGCTCACAGGGAGTCGGAGAGACCCAGTACTTC.